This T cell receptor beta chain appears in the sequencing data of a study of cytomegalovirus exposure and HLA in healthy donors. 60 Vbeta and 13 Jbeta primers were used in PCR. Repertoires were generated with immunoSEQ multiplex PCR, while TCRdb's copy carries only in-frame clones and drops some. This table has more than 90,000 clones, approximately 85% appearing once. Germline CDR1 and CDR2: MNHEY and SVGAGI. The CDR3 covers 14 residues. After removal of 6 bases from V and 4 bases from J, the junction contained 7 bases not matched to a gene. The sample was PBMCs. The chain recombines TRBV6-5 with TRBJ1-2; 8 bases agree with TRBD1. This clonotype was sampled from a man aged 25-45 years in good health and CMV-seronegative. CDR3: CASRDRAIGYGYTF. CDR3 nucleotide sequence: TGTGCCAGCAGGGACAGGGCAATAGGCTATGGCTACACCTTC.